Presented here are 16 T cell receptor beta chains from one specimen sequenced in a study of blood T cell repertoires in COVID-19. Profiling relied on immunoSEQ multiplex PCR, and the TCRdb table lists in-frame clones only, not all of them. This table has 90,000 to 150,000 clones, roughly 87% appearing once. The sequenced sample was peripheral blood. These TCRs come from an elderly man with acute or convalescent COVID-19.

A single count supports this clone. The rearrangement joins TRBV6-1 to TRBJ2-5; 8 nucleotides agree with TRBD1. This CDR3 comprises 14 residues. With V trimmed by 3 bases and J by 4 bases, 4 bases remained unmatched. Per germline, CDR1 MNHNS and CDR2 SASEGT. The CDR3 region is CASSDGQGRETQYF. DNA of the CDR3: TGTGCCAGCAGTGACGGACAGGGCCGAGAGACCCAGTACTTC.

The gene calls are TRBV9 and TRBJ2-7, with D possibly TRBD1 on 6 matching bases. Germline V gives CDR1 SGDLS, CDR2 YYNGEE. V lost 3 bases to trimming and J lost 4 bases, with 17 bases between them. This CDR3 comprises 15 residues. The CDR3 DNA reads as TGTGCCAGCAGCGCCTTCTCAGGGGCGTTTTACGAGCAGTACTTC. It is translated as CASSAFSGAFYEQYF.

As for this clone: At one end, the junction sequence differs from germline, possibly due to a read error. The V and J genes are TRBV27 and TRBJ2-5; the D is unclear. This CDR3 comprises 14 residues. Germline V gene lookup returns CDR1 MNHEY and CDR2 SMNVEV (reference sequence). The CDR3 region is CASSLSSLQETQYF. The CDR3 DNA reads TGTGCCAGCAGTCTATCCTCCCTACAAGAGACCCAGTACTTC.

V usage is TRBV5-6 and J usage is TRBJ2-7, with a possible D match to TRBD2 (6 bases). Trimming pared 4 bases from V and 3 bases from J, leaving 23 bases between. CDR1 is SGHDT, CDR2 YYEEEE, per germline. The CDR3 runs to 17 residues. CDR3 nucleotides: TGTGCCAGCAGCCGGGGGTACGGCTCCCCGAATGACTACGAGCAGTACTTC. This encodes CASSRGYGSPNDYEQYF.

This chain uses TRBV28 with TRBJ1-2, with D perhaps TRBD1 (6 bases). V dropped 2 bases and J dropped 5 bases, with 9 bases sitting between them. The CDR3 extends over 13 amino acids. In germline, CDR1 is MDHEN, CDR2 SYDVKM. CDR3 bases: TGTGCCAGCAGTTTAAGGACAGTATATGGCTACACCTTC. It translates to CASSLRTVYGYTF.

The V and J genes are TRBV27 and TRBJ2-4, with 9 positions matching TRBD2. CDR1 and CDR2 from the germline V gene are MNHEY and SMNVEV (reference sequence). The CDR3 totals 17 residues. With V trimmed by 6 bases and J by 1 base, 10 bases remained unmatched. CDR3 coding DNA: TGTGCCAGCAGCCCGATTAGCGGGAGTACCGCCAAAAACATTCAGTACTTC. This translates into CASSPISGSTAKNIQYF.

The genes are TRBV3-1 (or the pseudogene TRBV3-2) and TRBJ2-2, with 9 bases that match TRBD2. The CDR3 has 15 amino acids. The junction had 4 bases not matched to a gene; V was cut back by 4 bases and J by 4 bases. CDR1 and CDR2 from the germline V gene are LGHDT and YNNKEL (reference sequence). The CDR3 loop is CASSRRTSVTGELFF. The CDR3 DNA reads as TGTGCCAGCAGCCGGCGGACTAGCGTCACCGGGGAGCTGTTTTTT.

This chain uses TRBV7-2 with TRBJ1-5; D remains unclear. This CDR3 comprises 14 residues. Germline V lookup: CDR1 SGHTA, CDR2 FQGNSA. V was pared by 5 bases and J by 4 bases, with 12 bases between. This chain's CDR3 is CASSPVVTNQPQHF. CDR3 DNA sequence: TGTGCCAGCAGCCCAGTTGTGACTAATCAGCCCCAGCATTTT.

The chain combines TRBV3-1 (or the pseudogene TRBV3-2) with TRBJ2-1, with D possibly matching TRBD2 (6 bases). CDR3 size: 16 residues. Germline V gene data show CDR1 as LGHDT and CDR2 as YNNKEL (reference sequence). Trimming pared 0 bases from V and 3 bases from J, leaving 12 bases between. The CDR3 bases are TGTGCCAGCAGCCAAGATCAAAGGACTAACTACAATGAGCAGTTCTTC. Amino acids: CASSQDQRTNYNEQFF.

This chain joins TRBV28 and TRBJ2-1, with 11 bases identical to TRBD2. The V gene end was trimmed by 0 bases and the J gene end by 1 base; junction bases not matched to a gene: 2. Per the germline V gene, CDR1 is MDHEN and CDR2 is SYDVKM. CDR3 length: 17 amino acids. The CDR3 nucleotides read TGTGCCAGCAGTTTATGGACTAGCGGGGATTCCTACAATGAGCAGTTCTTC. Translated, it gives CASSLWTSGDSYNEQFF.

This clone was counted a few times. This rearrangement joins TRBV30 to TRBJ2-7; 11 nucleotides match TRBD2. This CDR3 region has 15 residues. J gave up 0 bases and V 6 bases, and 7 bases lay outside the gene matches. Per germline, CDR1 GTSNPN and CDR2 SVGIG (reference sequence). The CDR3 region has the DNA TGTGCCTGCGGGACTAGCGGAAGGAGCTCCTACGAGCAGTACTTC. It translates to CACGTSGRSSYEQYF. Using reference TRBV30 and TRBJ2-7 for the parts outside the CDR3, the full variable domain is SQTIHQWPATLVQPVGSPLSLECTVEGTSNPNLYWYRQAAGRGLQLLFYSVGIGQISSEVPQNLSASRPQDRQFILSSKKLLLSDSGFYLCACGTSGRSSYEQYFGPGTRLTVT.

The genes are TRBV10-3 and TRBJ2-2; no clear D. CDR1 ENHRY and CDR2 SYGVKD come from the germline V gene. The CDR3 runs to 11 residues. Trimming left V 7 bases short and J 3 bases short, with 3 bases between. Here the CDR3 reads CAITDTGELFF. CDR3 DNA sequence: TGTGCCATCACAGACACCGGGGAGCTGTTTTTT.

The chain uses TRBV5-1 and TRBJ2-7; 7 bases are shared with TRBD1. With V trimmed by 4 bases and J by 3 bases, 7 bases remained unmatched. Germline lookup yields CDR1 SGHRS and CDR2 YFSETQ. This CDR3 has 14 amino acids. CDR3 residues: CASSKSDRLYEQYF. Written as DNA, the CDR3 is TGCGCCAGCAGCAAATCGGACAGGCTCTACGAGCAGTACTTC.

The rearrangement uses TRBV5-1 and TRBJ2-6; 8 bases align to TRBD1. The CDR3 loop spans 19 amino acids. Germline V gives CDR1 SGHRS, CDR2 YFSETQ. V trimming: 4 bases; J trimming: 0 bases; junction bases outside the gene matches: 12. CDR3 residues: CASSPIDRGLYSGANVLTF. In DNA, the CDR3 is TGCGCCAGCAGCCCAATCGACAGGGGATTATACTCTGGGGCCAACGTCCTGACTTTC.

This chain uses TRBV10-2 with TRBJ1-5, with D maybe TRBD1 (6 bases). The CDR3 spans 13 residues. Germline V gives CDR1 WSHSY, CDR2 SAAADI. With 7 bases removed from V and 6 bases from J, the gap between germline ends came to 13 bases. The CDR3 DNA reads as TGCGCCAGCAAACAGGGTTTGGGTCAGCCCCAGCATTTT. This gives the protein CASKQGLGQPQHF.

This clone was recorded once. This CDR3 is CASSEDQGGYGYTF. The DNA of the CDR3 is TGTGCCAGCAGTGAGGACCAGGGAGGCTATGGCTACACCTTC. The chain recombines TRBV6-2 or TRBV6-3 with TRBJ1-2, with D maybe TRBD1 (5 bases). CDR3 length equals 14 residues. Per germline, CDR1 MNHEY and CDR2 SVGEGT. Trimming took 5 bases from V and 4 from J, leaving 14 bases between them.